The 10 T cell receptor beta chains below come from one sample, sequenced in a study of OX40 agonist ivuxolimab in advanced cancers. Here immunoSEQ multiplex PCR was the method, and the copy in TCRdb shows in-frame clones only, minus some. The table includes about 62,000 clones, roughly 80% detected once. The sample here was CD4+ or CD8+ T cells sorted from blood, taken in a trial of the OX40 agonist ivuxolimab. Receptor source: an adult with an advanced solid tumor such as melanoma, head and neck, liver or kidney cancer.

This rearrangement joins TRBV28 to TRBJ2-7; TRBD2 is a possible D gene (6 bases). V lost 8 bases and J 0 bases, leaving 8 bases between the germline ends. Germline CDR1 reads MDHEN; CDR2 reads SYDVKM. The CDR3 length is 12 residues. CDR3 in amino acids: CASQTSSYEQYF. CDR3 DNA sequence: TGTGCCAGCCAGACTAGCTCCTACGAGCAGTACTTC.

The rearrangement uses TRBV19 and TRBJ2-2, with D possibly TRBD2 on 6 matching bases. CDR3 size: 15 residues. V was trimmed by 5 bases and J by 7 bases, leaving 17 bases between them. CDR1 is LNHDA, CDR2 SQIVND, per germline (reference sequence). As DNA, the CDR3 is TGTGCCAGTAGTCGCTTGGCGGGAAATAACGGGGAGCTGTTTTTT. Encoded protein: CASSRLAGNNGELFF.

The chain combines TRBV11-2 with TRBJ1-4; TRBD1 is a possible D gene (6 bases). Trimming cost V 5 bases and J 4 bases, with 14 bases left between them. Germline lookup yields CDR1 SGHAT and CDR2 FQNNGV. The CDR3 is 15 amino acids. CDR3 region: CASSPEQGINEKLFF. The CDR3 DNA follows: TGTGCCAGCAGCCCCGAACAGGGAATTAATGAAAAACTGTTTTTT.

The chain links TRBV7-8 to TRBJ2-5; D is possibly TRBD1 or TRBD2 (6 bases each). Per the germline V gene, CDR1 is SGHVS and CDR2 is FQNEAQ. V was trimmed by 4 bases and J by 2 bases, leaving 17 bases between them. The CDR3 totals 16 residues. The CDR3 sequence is CASSSVRWGAQETQYF. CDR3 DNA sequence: TGTGCCAGCAGCTCAGTGAGATGGGGGGCTCAAGAGACCCAGTACTTC.

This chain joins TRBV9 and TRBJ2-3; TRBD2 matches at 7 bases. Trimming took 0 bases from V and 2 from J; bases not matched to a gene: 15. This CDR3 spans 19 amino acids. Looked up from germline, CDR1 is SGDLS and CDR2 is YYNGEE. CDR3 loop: CASSVAPFSGPLITDTQYF. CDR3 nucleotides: TGTGCCAGCAGCGTAGCCCCCTTTAGCGGGCCCCTCATCACAGATACGCAGTATTTT.

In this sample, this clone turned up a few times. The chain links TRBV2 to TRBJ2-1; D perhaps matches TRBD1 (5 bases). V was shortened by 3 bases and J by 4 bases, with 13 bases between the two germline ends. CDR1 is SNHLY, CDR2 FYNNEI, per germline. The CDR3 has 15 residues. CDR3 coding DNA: TGTGCCAGCAGTGAGGCAGGGTTTCGGTACAATGAGCAGTTCTTC. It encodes CASSEAGFRYNEQFF. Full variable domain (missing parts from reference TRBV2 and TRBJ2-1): EPEVTQTPSHQVTQMGQEVILRCVPISNHLYFYWYRQILGQKVEFLVSFYNNEISEKSEIFDDQFSVERPDGSNFTLKIRSTKLEDSAMYFCASSEAGFRYNEQFFGPGTRLTVL.

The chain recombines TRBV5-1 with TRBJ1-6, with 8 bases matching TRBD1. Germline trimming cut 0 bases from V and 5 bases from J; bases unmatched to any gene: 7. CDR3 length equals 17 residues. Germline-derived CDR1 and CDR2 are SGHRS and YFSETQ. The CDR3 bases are TGCGCCAGCAGCTTGGGCCCATCGACAGGGGATAATTCACCCCTCCACTTT. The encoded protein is CASSLGPSTGDNSPLHF. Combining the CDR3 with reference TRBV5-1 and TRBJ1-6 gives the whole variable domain KAGVTQTPRYLIKTRGQQVTLSCSPISGHRSVSWYQQTPGQGLQFLFEYFSETQRNKGNFPGRFSGRQFSNSRSEMNVSTLELGDSALYLCASSLGPSTGDNSPLHFGNGTRLTVT.

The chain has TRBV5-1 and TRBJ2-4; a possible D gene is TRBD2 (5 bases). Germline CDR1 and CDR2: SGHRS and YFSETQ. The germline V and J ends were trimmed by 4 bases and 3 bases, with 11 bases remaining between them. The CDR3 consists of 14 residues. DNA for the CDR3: TGCGCCAGCAGCCGGGGTCTTGACAAAAACATTCAGTACTTC. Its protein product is CASSRGLDKNIQYF.

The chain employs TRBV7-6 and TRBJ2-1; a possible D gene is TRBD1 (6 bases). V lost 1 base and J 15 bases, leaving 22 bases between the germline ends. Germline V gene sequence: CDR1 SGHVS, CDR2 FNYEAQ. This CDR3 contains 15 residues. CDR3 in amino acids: CASSLVTQGFSPRFF. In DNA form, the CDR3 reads TGTGCCAGCAGCTTAGTAACCCAGGGGTTCTCCCCCCGGTTCTTC. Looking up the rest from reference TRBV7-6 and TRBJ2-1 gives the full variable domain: GAGVSQSPRYKVTKRGQDVALRCDPISGHVSLYWYRQALGQGPEFLTYFNYEAQQDKSGLPNDRFSAERPEGSISTLTIQRTEQRDSAMYRCASSLVTQGFSPRFFGPGTRLTVL.

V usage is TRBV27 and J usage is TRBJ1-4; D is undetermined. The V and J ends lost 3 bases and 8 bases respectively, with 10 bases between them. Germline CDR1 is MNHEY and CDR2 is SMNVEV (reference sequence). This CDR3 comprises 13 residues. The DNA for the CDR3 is TGTGCCAGCAGTTTTTCGGGTGTCGAAAAACTGTTTTTT. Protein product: CASSFSGVEKLFF. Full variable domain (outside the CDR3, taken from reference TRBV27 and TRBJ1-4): EAQVTQNPRYLITVTGKKLTVTCSQNMNHEYMSWYRQDPGLGLRQIYYSMNVEVTDKGDVPEGYKVSRKEKRNFPLILESPSPNQTSLYFCASSFSGVEKLFFGSGTQLSVL.